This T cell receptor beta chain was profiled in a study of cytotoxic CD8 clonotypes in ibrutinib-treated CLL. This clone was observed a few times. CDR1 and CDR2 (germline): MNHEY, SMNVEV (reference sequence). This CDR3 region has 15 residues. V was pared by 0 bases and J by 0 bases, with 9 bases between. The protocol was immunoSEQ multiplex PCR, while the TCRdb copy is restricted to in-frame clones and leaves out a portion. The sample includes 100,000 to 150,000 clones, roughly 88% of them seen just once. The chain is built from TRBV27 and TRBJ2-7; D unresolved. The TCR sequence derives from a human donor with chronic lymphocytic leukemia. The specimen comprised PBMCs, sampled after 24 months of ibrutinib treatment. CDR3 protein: CASSLSLLSSYEQYF. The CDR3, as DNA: TGTGCCAGCAGTTTATCACTCCTGAGCTCCTACGAGCAGTACTTC.